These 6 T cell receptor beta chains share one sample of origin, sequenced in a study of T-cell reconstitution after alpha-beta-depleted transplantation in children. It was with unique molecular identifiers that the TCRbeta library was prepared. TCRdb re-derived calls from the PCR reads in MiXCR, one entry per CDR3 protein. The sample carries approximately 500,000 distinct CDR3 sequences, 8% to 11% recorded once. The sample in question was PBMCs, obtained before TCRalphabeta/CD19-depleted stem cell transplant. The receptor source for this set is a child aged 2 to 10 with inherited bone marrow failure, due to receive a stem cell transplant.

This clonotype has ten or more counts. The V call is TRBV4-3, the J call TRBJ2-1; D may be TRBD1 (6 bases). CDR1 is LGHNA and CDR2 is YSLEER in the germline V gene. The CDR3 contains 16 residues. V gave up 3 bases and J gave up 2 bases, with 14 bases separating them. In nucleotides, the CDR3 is TGCGCCAGCAGCCACCTTGTTGGGGGCCCCTACAATGAGCAGTTCTTC. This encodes CASSHLVGGPYNEQFF.

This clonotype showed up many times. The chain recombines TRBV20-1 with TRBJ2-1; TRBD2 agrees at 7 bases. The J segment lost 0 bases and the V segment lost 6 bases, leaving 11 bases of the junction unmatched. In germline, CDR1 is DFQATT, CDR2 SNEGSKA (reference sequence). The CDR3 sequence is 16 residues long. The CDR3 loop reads CSAAQRLADSYNEQFF. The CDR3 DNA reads TGCAGTGCCGCCCAACGCCTAGCGGACTCCTACAATGAGCAGTTCTTC.

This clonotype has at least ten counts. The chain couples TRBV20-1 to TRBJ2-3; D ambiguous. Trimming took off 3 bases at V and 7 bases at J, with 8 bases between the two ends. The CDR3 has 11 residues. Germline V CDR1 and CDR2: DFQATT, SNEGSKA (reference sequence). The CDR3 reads CSARVGHTQYF. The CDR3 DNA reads TGCAGTGCTAGGGTAGGGCATACGCAGTATTTT.

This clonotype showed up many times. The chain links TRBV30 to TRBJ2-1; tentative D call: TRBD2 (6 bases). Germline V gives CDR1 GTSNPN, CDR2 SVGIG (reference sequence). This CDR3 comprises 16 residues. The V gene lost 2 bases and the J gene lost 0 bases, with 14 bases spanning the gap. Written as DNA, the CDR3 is TGTGCCTGGAGTCCTCATAGCGGAATCTCCTACAATGAGCAGTTCTTC. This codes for CAWSPHSGISYNEQFF.

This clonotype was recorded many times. CDR3 amino acids: CSAPRDPLWTDTQYF. For the CDR3, the DNA is TGCAGTGCTCCCCGGGACCCCCTCTGGACAGATACGCAGTATTTT. V is TRBV20-1 and J is TRBJ2-3; either TRBD1 or TRBD2 may supply D (5 bases each). The CDR3 runs to 15 residues. Germline CDR1 is DFQATT and CDR2 is SNEGSKA (reference sequence). Trimming pared 5 bases from V and 3 bases from J, leaving 18 bases between.

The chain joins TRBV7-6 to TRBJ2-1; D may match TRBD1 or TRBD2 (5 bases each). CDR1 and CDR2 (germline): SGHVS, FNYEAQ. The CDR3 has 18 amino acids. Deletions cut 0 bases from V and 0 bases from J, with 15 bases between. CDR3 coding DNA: TGTGCCAGCAGCTTAGCGAAGGAGGACATTAGCTCCTACAATGAGCAGTTCTTC. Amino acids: CASSLAKEDISSYNEQFF.